Below, one T cell receptor beta chain is given with its context. Cohort placement rested on clinical history that participants reported themselves. The data stem from a study of blood T cell repertoires in COVID-19. V lost 8 bases, J lost 4 bases, and 17 bases lay in between. The length of the CDR3 is 14 residues. CDR1 is MNHEY and CDR2 is SVGAGI in the germline V gene. In the authors' methods: Estimation of nucleated cell counts was performed using reference gene primer amplification. TCRdb's copy holds only in-frame clones and misses some; the assay was immunoSEQ multiplex PCR. V, J and clone size were drawn from that table, and D and trimming were deduced from the DNA. The sample has a few hundred thousand clones, about 81% seen once; the top ten hold around 9.2%.

This receptor was taken from a man aged 35 to 55 who had recovered from COVID-19. This chain uses TRBV6-5 with TRBJ1-1; TRBD1 might be the D (6 bases). Sequences were obtained from PBMCs or T cells enriched from blood (not recorded which). The CDR3 region has the DNA TGTGCCAGCCGAAAAGGGCAGGGGTCCACTGAAGCTTTCTTT. Protein: CASRKGQGSTEAFF.